This T cell receptor beta chain was found in a study of molecular identifiers for immune sequencing clone quantification. This clonotype was observed a few times. The antigen is not known. Study-wide points: In CMV-specific effectors, clones above 20 copies held over 99% of molecules; naive, under 1%.

Previously described methods with listed TCR primers produced the bulk TCR libraries. MiXCR, run by TCRdb on the PCR reads, gives a single entry per CDR3 protein. The sample records some 590,000 distinct CDR3 sequences, less than 30% being singletons. The V and J ends lost 5 bases and 4 bases, in that order; junction bases with no gene match: 13. CDR1 is SGHTA and CDR2 is FQGNSA in the germline V gene. This CDR3 comprises 17 residues. The source is a human donor in good health. Some libraries in this study had Jurkat cell RNA spiked in. The material sequenced was naive CD8+ T cells from blood, with Jurkat cell RNA spiked in. The subset was: FACS-sorted CD8+CD4-CCR7+CD45RA+ naive T cells. This sequence joins TRBV7-2 and TRBJ2-7; 11 nucleotides match TRBD2. The CDR3 loop is CASSTERLAGGFYEQYF. The CDR3 nucleotides are TGTGCCAGCAGCACGGAGCGTCTAGCGGGGGGCTTTTACGAGCAGTACTTC.